The 17 T cell receptor beta chains below were found in one sample sequenced in a study of lymphopenia after photon versus proton radiotherapy. Assay used: immunoSEQ multiplex PCR; TCRdb lists only in-frame clones, some missing. The repertoire holds about 6,100 clones, with approximately 91% as singletons. The sample was peripheral blood, taken from a patient treated with photon-based radiotherapy. The origin of the receptors is a man in his sixties with cholangiocarcinoma.

V gene TRBV4-1 combines with J gene TRBJ2-7, with TRBD2 matching 9 bases. The CDR3 is made up of 17 amino acids. The junction had 13 bases not matched to a gene; V was cut back by 1 base and J by 6 bases. CDR1 is MGHRA and CDR2 is YSYEKL in the germline V gene. CDR3 DNA: TGCGCCAGCAGCCAAGCGAATAGCGGGAGATGGGGCAGCGAGCAGTACTTC. It codes for CASSQANSGRWGSEQYF.

The chain joins TRBV7-9 to TRBJ2-2; D perhaps matches TRBD2 (7 bases). This CDR3 has 16 amino acids. The germline gives CDR1 SEHNR, CDR2 FQNEAQ (reference sequence). V gave up 5 bases and J gave up 4 bases, with 17 bases separating them. In nucleotides, the CDR3 is TGTGCCAGCAGCCCCCCCGGGGGGCCGGGCACCGGGGAGCTGTTTTTT. Its translation is CASSPPGGPGTGELFF.

The CDR3 loop reads CASSLDRVGGQPQHF. Written as DNA, the CDR3 is TGTGCCAGCAGCTTGGACAGGGTCGGAGGTCAGCCCCAGCATTTT. V usage is TRBV7-8 and J usage is TRBJ1-5; the match to TRBD1 covers 8 bases. The CDR3 extends over 15 amino acids. With 3 bases clipped from V and 6 bases from J, the junction kept 7 bases outside the gene matches. The germline V gene has CDR1 SGHVS and CDR2 FQNEAQ.

The genes are TRBV19 and TRBJ2-5, with a tentative D call TRBD2 (6 bases). The germline CDR1 and CDR2 sequences are LNHDA and SQIVND (reference sequence). The V gene lost 6 bases and the J gene lost 5 bases, with 10 bases spanning the gap. The CDR3 is 12 amino acids. CDR3 bases: TGTGCCAGTAGGTTAAGCGGGGAGACCCAGTACTTC. This gives the protein CASRLSGETQYF.

The V call is TRBV11-2, the J call TRBJ1-4; D unresolved. Germline V gene lookup returns CDR1 SGHAT and CDR2 FQNNGV. V lost 5 bases and J 8 bases, leaving 15 bases between the germline ends. The CDR3 has 14 residues. CDR3 sequence (DNA): TGTGCCAGCAGCCTAGGAGGGTTGGAAGAAAAACTGTTTTTT. Its protein product is CASSLGGLEEKLFF.

V usage is TRBV19 and J usage is TRBJ2-2; 13 bases map to TRBD2. This CDR3 contains 18 residues. Germline V CDR1 and CDR2: LNHDA, SQIVND (reference sequence). With V trimmed by 3 bases and J by 5 bases, 9 bases remained unmatched. The CDR3 DNA is TGTGCCAGTAGTATGTCTGGGGGACTAGCGGGGAAGACCGGGGAGCTGTTTTTT. Translation: CASSMSGGLAGKTGELFF.

The rearrangement links TRBV4-3 to TRBJ2-2; D is perhaps TRBD1 (7 bases). The CDR3 covers 17 residues. The germline V and J ends were trimmed by 4 bases and 4 bases, with 19 bases remaining between them. Germline values: CDR1 LGHNA, CDR2 YSLEER. The CDR3 region has the DNA TGCGCCAGCAGCCGCGGGGACAGCTCCCTTCCCACCGGGGAGCTGTTTTTT. Translating it yields CASSRGDSSLPTGELFF.

The CDR3 here is CASSPRFVSDSPLHF. In DNA form, the CDR3 reads TGTGCCAGCAGCCCCCGTTTCGTTTCGGATTCACCCCTCCACTTT. This chain uses TRBV7-2 with TRBJ1-6, with D hard to call. The CDR3 contains 15 residues. Looked up from germline, CDR1 is SGHTA and CDR2 is FQGNSA. With 5 bases removed from V and 8 bases from J, the gap between germline ends came to 16 bases. Complete variable domain (other parts from reference TRBV7-2 and TRBJ1-6): GAGVSQSPSNKVTEKGKDVELRCDPISGHTALYWYRQSLGQGLEFLIYFQGNSAPDKSGLPSDRFSAERTGGSVSTLTIQRTQQEDSAVYLCASSPRFVSDSPLHFGNGTRLTVT.

The chain uses TRBV25-1 and TRBJ1-1; D uncertain. Germline values: CDR1 MGHDK, CDR2 SYGVNS. This CDR3 region has 15 residues. V was shortened by 3 bases and J by 0 bases, with 11 bases between the two germline ends. CDR3 amino acids: CASSDGPFMNTEAFF. The CDR3 nucleotides are TGTGCCAGCAGTGACGGGCCATTCATGAACACTGAAGCTTTCTTT.

The chain is built from TRBV2 and TRBJ2-1, with D perhaps matching TRBD2 (7 bases). Germline V gene sequence: CDR1 SNHLY, CDR2 FYNNEI. The CDR3 runs to 17 residues. Trimming removed 5 bases from V and 5 bases from J, with 22 bases in between. CDR3 amino acids: CASSPLAAMGGHNEQFF. The CDR3 bases are TGTGCCAGCAGTCCCCTAGCGGCAATGGGGGGGCACAATGAGCAGTTCTTC.

The CDR3 nucleotides are TGTGCCACCAGCAGAGCTAGACAGCAATCCTACGAGCAGTACTTC. Translating gives CATSRARQQSYEQYF. V and J are TRBV15 and TRBJ2-7; tentative D call: TRBD1 (5 bases). V lost 1 base and J 1 base, leaving 11 bases between the germline ends. This CDR3 comprises 15 residues. Per germline, CDR1 LNHNV and CDR2 YYDKDF (reference sequence).

The rearrangement uses TRBV7-2 and TRBJ2-3; tentative D call: TRBD1 (5 bases). The germline V gene has CDR1 SGHTA and CDR2 FQGNSA. V was trimmed by 1 base and J by 0 bases, leaving 11 bases between them. The CDR3 is made up of 16 amino acids. CDR3 in amino acids: CASSLGLQASTDTQYF. The DNA for the CDR3 is TGTGCCAGCAGCTTAGGTCTACAGGCGAGCACAGATACGCAGTATTTT.

This chain links TRBV4-2 with TRBJ1-4; D unresolved. Trimming left V 6 bases short and J 7 bases short, with 12 bases between. Germline loops: CDR1 LGHNA, CDR2 YNFKEQ. CDR3 size: 13 residues. The CDR3: CASRDQVSEKLFF. The CDR3 nucleotides are TGTGCCAGCAGGGACCAAGTCAGTGAAAAACTGTTTTTT.

The chain uses TRBV6-5 and TRBJ1-4; 8 bases match TRBD1. J lost 0 bases, V lost 4 bases, and 4 bases had no gene match. Germline V gives CDR1 MNHEY, CDR2 SVGAGI. This CDR3 spans 16 amino acids. The CDR3 DNA reads as TGTGCCAGCAGTTCTCGGACAGGGACAACTAATGAAAAACTGTTTTTT. Its translation is CASSSRTGTTNEKLFF.

V gene TRBV29-1 combines with J gene TRBJ2-7, with D hard to call. Germline V gene sequence: CDR1 SQVTM, CDR2 ANQGSEA. The V end was cut by 4 bases, the J end by 3 bases, with 7 bases between. There are 11 residues in the CDR3. This CDR3 reads CSVGADYEQYF. CDR3 in DNA: TGCAGCGTTGGGGCAGACTACGAGCAGTACTTC.

J is TRBJ2-5 and V is TRBV7-2, with D hard to call. Germline lookup yields CDR1 SGHTA and CDR2 FQGNSA. With 1 base removed from V and 3 bases from J, the gap between germline ends came to 12 bases. This CDR3 has 15 residues. The CDR3 region has the DNA TGTGCCAGCAGCTTAGGTGGGGTTTCTGAAGAGACCCAGTACTTC. This encodes CASSLGGVSEETQYF.

The chain recombines TRBV5-1 with TRBJ2-1; tentatively, D is TRBD1 (7 bases). The CDR3 sequence is 16 residues long. Germline lookup yields CDR1 SGHRS and CDR2 YFSETQ. The germline V and J ends were trimmed by 0 bases and 4 bases, with 14 bases remaining between them. CDR3 nucleotides: TGCGCCAGCAGCTTGGGGAGGGGGCCGGGATACAATGAGCAGTTCTTC. Its translation is CASSLGRGPGYNEQFF.